The 21 T cell receptor beta chains given below trace back to one sample, sequenced in a study of liver allograft versus peripheral blood T cells. Study background: Transplanted-liver T cell receptor repertoires were compared with recipients' peripheral blood repertoires.

TCRdb re-called the reads with MiXCR, one entry per CDR3 protein. Of approximately 15,000 distinct CDR3 sequences in the sample, 20% to 25% were seen once. The receptors originated from a human patient who had a liver transplant. Some of these T cells may belong to the graft donor.

This clonotype was detected ten times or more. The chain joins TRBV6-1 to TRBJ1-5; D gene uncertain. V lost 1 base, J lost 4 bases, and 17 bases lay in between. Germline V CDR1 and CDR2: MNHNS, SASEGT. This CDR3 spans 17 amino acids. The CDR3 loop reads CASSEGGGGKRNQPQHF. CDR3 bases: TGTGCCAGCAGTGAAGGGGGTGGAGGGAAGAGAAATCAGCCCCAGCATTTT.

V usage is TRBV12-3 or TRBV12-4 and J usage is TRBJ1-1, with D unresolved. Trimming took off 6 bases at V and 2 bases at J, with 13 bases between the two ends. The CDR3 consists of 14 residues. The CDR3 DNA reads as TGTGCCAGCAGACCTACCGGGGAAAACACTGAAGCTTTCTTT. Protein: CASRPTGENTEAFF.

This sequence joins TRBV12-3 or TRBV12-4 and TRBJ2-3, with 7 bases that match TRBD2. This CDR3 region has 20 residues. The ends lost 5 bases at V and 0 bases at J; junction bases unmatched: 20. CDR3 in DNA: TGTGCCAGCAGTCTACGACGGAGGGGCTTATCTAGCGGAAGCACAGATACGCAGTATTTT. Translated, it gives CASSLRRRGLSSGSTDTQYF.

By sample share, this clonotype is medium-sized. The rearrangement joins TRBV10-3 to TRBJ1-1; D may be TRBD1 (5 bases). The V end was cut by 9 bases, the J end by 1 base, with 9 bases between. The CDR3 contains 12 residues. The germline CDR1 and CDR2 sequences are ENHRY and SYGVKD. The CDR3 nucleotides are TGTGCCATGGCGGGACGGAACACTGAAGCTTTCTTT. It is translated as CAMAGRNTEAFF.

In its sample, this clonotype was seen many times. This chain links TRBV6-1 with TRBJ1-5; 10 nucleotides agree with TRBD1. The germline V gene has CDR1 MNHNS and CDR2 SASEGT. CDR3 length: 14 residues. Trimming at V came to 6 bases and at J to 8 bases, leaving 7 bases not matched to a gene. The CDR3 spells CASRAGTGDEPQHF. In DNA form, the CDR3 reads TGTGCCAGCAGGGCCGGGACAGGGGATGAGCCCCAGCATTTT.

This clonotype was counted at least ten times. The gene calls are TRBV12-3 or TRBV12-4 and TRBJ1-5; D unresolved. Trimming shortened V by 5 bases and J by 3 bases, and 8 bases separated the two germline ends. This CDR3 contains 13 residues. The CDR3 DNA follows: TGTGCCAGCAGTCTCCGGATCAATCAGCCCCAGCATTTT. It yields the protein CASSLRINQPQHF.

The gene calls are TRBV11-2 and TRBJ2-3, with 9 bases that match TRBD2. The CDR3 spans 16 residues. CDR1 is SGHAT and CDR2 is FQNNGV in the germline V gene. V trimming: 3 bases; J trimming: 7 bases; junction bases outside the gene matches: 11. The CDR3 region is CASSLRIAGVSNTQYF. The CDR3 DNA reads as TGTGCCAGCAGCTTGAGAATAGCGGGAGTTAGTAATACGCAGTATTTT.

There are a few counts of this clonotype. V gene TRBV7-9 combines with J gene TRBJ1-1, with unresolved D. Germline V gene data show CDR1 as SEHNR and CDR2 as FQNEAQ (reference sequence). V was trimmed by 2 bases and J by 4 bases, leaving 5 bases between them. The CDR3 has 12 amino acids. This CDR3 is CASSLRGTEAFF. CDR3 nucleotides: TGTGCCAGCAGCTTACGGGGCACTGAAGCTTTCTTT.

This chain joins TRBV7-9 and TRBJ2-5; D may be TRBD1 (5 bases). This CDR3 has 14 residues. Germline V gene data show CDR1 as SEHNR and CDR2 as FQNEAQ (reference sequence). The ends were cut back, 5 bases at V and 0 bases at J, with 10 bases in the middle. The CDR3 sequence is CASSPRQYQETQYF. The CDR3, as DNA: TGTGCCAGCAGCCCGCGACAGTACCAAGAGACCCAGTACTTC.

The table lists this clonotype with a few counts. The chain couples TRBV28 to TRBJ1-5, with D unresolved. Germline assignment: CDR1 MDHEN and CDR2 SYDVKM. The CDR3 extends over 14 amino acids. Trimming removed 4 bases from V and 5 bases from J, with 12 bases in between. CDR3 sequence: CASSSPPGDQPQHF. CDR3 bases: TGTGCCAGCAGTTCTCCCCCCGGGGATCAGCCCCAGCATTTT.

Notes on this clonotype: A much larger clone lies a single base off, so this may be a read error. The genes are TRBV27 and TRBJ2-2; D unclear. The length of the CDR3 is 15 residues. The ends were cut back, 11 bases at V and 1 base at J, with 17 bases in the middle. Germline V CDR1 and CDR2: MNHEY, SMNVEV (reference sequence). The CDR3 nucleotides are TGTGCCTGCAAAAGCCGGAGCGTGAACACCGGGGAGCTGTTTTTT. The encoded protein is CACKSRSVNTGELFF.

This clonotype was picked up a small number of times. The chain links TRBV20-1 to TRBJ2-2; perhaps D is TRBD1 or TRBD2 (5 bases each). Germline V gene sequence: CDR1 DFQATT, CDR2 SNEGSKA (reference sequence). V shed 3 bases and J shed 2 bases, with 10 bases lying between them. This CDR3 has 14 residues. CDR3 sequence: CSARLGANTGELFF. The CDR3 coding sequence is TGCAGTGCTAGGCTCGGGGCTAACACCGGGGAGCTGTTTTTT.

The J gene is TRBJ1-2, the V gene TRBV11-1, with 9 bases that match TRBD1. CDR1 and CDR2 (germline): SGHAT, FQDESV (reference sequence). The CDR3 has 14 residues. After removal of 1 base from V and 7 bases from J, the junction contained 4 bases not matched to a gene. CDR3 sequence reads: CASSLVGQGSGYTF. In DNA, the CDR3 is TGTGCCAGCAGCTTAGTCGGACAGGGGTCTGGCTACACCTTC.

This clonotype was detected only a few times. The V call is TRBV20-1, the J call TRBJ1-5; weak D call: TRBD1 (5 bases). This CDR3 spans 12 amino acids. CDR1 and CDR2 (germline): DFQATT, SNEGSKA (reference sequence). V was cut by 5 bases and J by 7 bases, with 12 bases left in between. The CDR3 reads CSAGQGGQPQHF. The CDR3 DNA follows: TGCAGTGCTGGGCAGGGAGGGCAGCCCCAGCATTTT.

The table lists this clonotype with a few counts. The chain joins TRBV27 to TRBJ2-3, with 7 bases aligning to TRBD1. Germline trimming cut 2 bases from V and 2 bases from J; bases unmatched to any gene: 4. Germline V gene lookup returns CDR1 MNHEY and CDR2 SMNVEV (reference sequence). The length of the CDR3 is 15 residues. The chain's CDR3 is CASSLKGAITDTQYF. For the CDR3, the DNA is TGTGCCAGCAGTTTAAAGGGGGCGATCACAGATACGCAGTATTTT.

This clonotype came up many times. The gene calls are TRBV19 and TRBJ1-2; no clear D gene. Germline V gives CDR1 LNHDA, CDR2 SQIVND (reference sequence). The length of the CDR3 is 15 residues. V shed 5 bases and J shed 0 bases, with 13 bases lying between them. CDR3 DNA: TGTGCCAGTAGTGTACGCGGGGTTCCTAACTATGGCTACACCTTC. This encodes CASSVRGVPNYGYTF.

Many counts were recorded for this clonotype. The chain combines TRBV29-1 with TRBJ2-5; maybe TRBD1 (5 bases). V shed 7 bases and J shed 1 base, with 10 bases lying between them. The length of the CDR3 is 12 residues. CDR1 and CDR2 from the germline V gene are SQVTM and ANQGSEA. The CDR3 here is CSARAPQETQYF. The CDR3 coding sequence is TGCAGCGCCAGGGCCCCCCAAGAGACCCAGTACTTC.

V usage is TRBV28 and J usage is TRBJ1-5; no definite D call. Germline CDR1 and CDR2: MDHEN and SYDVKM. CDR3 size: 13 residues. This chain's CDR3 is CACDGFSNQPQHF. CDR3 DNA sequence: TGTGCATGTGACGGGTTCAGCAATCAGCCCCAGCATTTT.

The sample holds a few counts of this clonotype. This chain links TRBV7-2 with TRBJ2-2; D possibly corresponds to TRBD2 (5 bases). Trimming removed 3 bases from V and 6 bases from J, with 8 bases in between. CDR3 size: 13 residues. The germline CDR1 and CDR2 sequences are SGHTA and FQGNSA. CDR3 coding DNA: TGTGCCAGCAGCTTGGGAGTTCCCGGGGAGCTGTTTTTT. The encoded protein is CASSLGVPGELFF.

This clonotype was detected only a few times. This chain joins TRBV29-1 and TRBJ2-1, with D tentatively TRBD2 (5 bases). Looked up from germline, CDR1 is SQVTM and CDR2 is ANQGSEA. This CDR3 spans 11 amino acids. The V gene lost 3 bases and the J gene lost 7 bases, with 7 bases spanning the gap. The CDR3 sequence is CSVDRGNEQFF. CDR3 nucleotide sequence: TGCAGCGTTGACCGGGGTAATGAGCAGTTCTTC.

This clonotype was counted a few times. The V and J genes are TRBV2 and TRBJ2-5; TRBD1 aligns across 7 bases. V shed 11 bases and J 5 bases; nucleotides not matched to a gene: 8. The CDR3 is 12 residues long. The germline V gene has CDR1 SNHLY and CDR2 FYNNEI. The CDR3: CAAGQVEETQYF. As DNA, the CDR3 is TGTGCCGCCGGACAGGTGGAGGAGACCCAGTACTTC.